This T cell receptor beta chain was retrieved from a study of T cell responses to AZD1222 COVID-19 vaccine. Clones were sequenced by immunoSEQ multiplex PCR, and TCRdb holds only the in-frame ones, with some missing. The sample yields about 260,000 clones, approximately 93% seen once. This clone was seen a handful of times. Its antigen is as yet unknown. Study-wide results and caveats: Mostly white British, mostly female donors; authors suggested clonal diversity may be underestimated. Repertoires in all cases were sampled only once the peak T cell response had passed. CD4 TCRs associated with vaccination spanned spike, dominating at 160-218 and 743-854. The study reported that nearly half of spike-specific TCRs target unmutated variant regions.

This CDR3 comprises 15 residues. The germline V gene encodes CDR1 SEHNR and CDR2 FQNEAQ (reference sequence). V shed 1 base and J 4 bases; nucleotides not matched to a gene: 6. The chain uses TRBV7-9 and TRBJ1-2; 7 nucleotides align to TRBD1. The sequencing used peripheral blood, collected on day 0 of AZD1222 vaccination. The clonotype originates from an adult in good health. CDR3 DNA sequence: TGTGCCAGCAGCTTAGGGAACAGGGGCGTCTATGGCTACACCTTC. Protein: CASSLGNRGVYGYTF.